Presented here are 18 T cell receptor beta chains from one specimen sequenced in a study of T-cell reconstitution after alpha-beta-depleted transplantation in children. Molecular barcoding with unique molecular identifiers was used for the TCRbeta library. TCRdb fed the PCR reads into MiXCR, producing one record per CDR3 protein. The sample has fewer than 700,000 distinct CDR3 sequences; 13% are singletons. The source was PBMCs, mostly from graft donor cells, collected 360 days after TCRalphabeta/CD19-depleted stem cell transplant. All receptors derive from a male patient younger than 18 who had a stem cell transplant for acute myeloid leukemia, so the T cells may come from the graft donor.

The rearrangement joins TRBV28 to TRBJ2-2, with D possibly being TRBD2 (5 bases). This CDR3 is 15 amino acids long. The V and J ends lost 5 bases and 4 bases respectively, with 14 bases between them. Germline loops: CDR1 MDHEN, CDR2 SYDVKM. CDR3 sequence reads: CASSIRGSGTGELFF. DNA for the CDR3: TGTGCCAGCAGTATCCGGGGTTCTGGCACCGGGGAGCTGTTTTTT.

This clonotype was detected many times. The chain joins TRBV9 to TRBJ2-5, with TRBD1 identical over 9 bases. Germline CDR1 SGDLS, CDR2 YYNGEE. The CDR3 contains 15 residues. V lost 4 bases and J lost 5; bases outside the gene matches: 9. CDR3 DNA sequence: TGTGCCAGCAGCCCCGGGACAGGGCGTGGGGAGACCCAGTACTTC. Its translation: CASSPGTGRGETQYF.

This clonotype was counted only a few times. The chain has TRBV4-3 and TRBJ2-4; 8 bases map to TRBD2. The CDR3 totals 19 residues. Trimming removed 4 bases from V and 3 bases from J; junction bases left unmatched: 17. Germline CDR1 reads LGHNA; CDR2 reads YSLEER. DNA of the CDR3: TGCGCCAGCAGCCCTGGGGCGGGAAGCGGGAGCTTGGACAAAAACATTCAGTACTTC. As protein: CASSPGAGSGSLDKNIQYF.

This clonotype was observed a handful of times. The chain couples TRBV5-5 to TRBJ2-4; 8 bases are a match to TRBD1. Germline CDR1 and CDR2: SGHKS and YYEKEE (reference sequence). The CDR3 runs 18 residues. With V trimmed by 5 bases and J by 1 base, 14 bases remained unmatched. The CDR3 coding sequence is TGTGCCAGCAGAGGGGGACAGGCGATCTTTTTTGCCAAAAACATTCAGTACTTC. Encoded protein: CASRGGQAIFFAKNIQYF.

This clonotype was counted many times. The V call is TRBV28, the J call TRBJ1-3; D remains unclear. V lost 5 bases to trimming and J lost 2 bases, with 13 bases between them. Germline CDR1 and CDR2: MDHEN and SYDVKM. The CDR3 length is 15 residues. CDR3 region: CASSPPRGPGNTIYF. CDR3 nucleotide sequence: TGTGCCAGCAGTCCGCCCCGCGGGCCTGGAAACACCATATATTTT.

This clonotype was seen only a few times. The chain recombines TRBV28 with TRBJ2-3; perhaps TRBD2 as D (5 bases). Trimming pared 3 bases from V and 0 bases from J, leaving 19 bases between. Germline CDR1 reads MDHEN; CDR2 reads SYDVKM. The CDR3 is 18 residues long. CDR3 loop: CASSFVHGEHTSTDTQYF. The CDR3 bases are TGTGCCAGCAGTTTCGTTCACGGGGAGCATACTAGCACAGATACGCAGTATTTT.

The chain joins TRBV20-1 to TRBJ2-7; D unresolved. V was pared by 5 bases and J by 0 bases, with 11 bases between. Germline assignment: CDR1 DFQATT and CDR2 SNEGSKA (reference sequence). The CDR3 loop spans 13 amino acids. The CDR3 DNA follows: TGCAGTGCTCCTCACTCAAGCTCCTACGAGCAGTACTTC. Residues: CSAPHSSSYEQYF.

The sample holds many counts of this clonotype. The rearrangement uses TRBV28 and TRBJ2-1; D remains unclear. The CDR3 is 12 residues long. The germline V and J ends were trimmed by 5 bases and 10 bases, with 12 bases remaining between them. CDR1 is MDHEN and CDR2 is SYDVKM in the germline V gene. The CDR3 DNA is TGTGCCAGCAGTGTGCCCCAGTGGGAGCAGTTCTTC. Translated, it gives CASSVPQWEQFF.

V gene TRBV10-3 combines with J gene TRBJ2-3; the match to TRBD1 covers 8 bases. The germline gives CDR1 ENHRY, CDR2 SYGVKD. Unmatched junction bases numbered 10, after V lost 2 bases and J lost 6 bases. This CDR3 has 16 residues. CDR3 sequence (DNA): TGTGCCATCAGTGAGCTTAGGACAGGGATGGTGGATACGCAGTATTTT. Protein sequence: CAISELRTGMVDTQYF.

This clonotype came up a few times. The chain employs TRBV14 and TRBJ1-5; no firm D call. From germline, CDR1 is SGHDN and CDR2 FVKESK. V lost 11 bases, J lost 7 bases, and 9 bases lay in between. The CDR3 sequence is 10 residues long. CDR3 sequence reads: CAAHGQPQHF. The DNA for the CDR3 is TGTGCCGCTCATGGGCAGCCCCAGCATTTT.

In its sample, this clonotype was seen a few times. The gene calls are TRBV4-2 and TRBJ2-2, with TRBD1 matching over 7 bases. From germline, CDR1 is LGHNA and CDR2 YNFKEQ. CDR3 length: 17 amino acids. V lost 0 bases and J lost 5; bases outside the gene matches: 9. The CDR3, as DNA: TGTGCCAGCAGCCAAGATAGAGGGGGCCTGGGGACCGGGGAGCTGTTTTTT. Protein: CASSQDRGGLGTGELFF.

The table lists this clonotype with a few counts. CDR3 nucleotides: TGCAGCGGGTTGCAGGGGATCGGAGGCTACACCTTC. Protein product: CSGLQGIGGYTF. The chain uses TRBV29-1 and TRBJ1-2; TRBD1 is a possible D gene (6 bases). V was cut by 7 bases and J by 8 bases, with 17 bases left in between. CDR1 and CDR2 from the germline V gene are SQVTM and ANQGSEA. The CDR3 contains 12 residues.

This clonotype has only a few counts. This chain links TRBV20-1 with TRBJ2-3; D may be TRBD2 (7 bases). This CDR3 region has 14 residues. Germline V gene data show CDR1 as DFQATT and CDR2 as SNEGSKA (reference sequence). Between the trimmed V and J ends, which lost 0 bases and 3 bases, there was a span of 10 bases. The CDR3 bases are TGCAGTGCTAGAGACGGGGGGCTGACAGATACGCAGTATTTT. Protein product: CSARDGGLTDTQYF.

This clonotype was seen ten or more times. The rearrangement joins TRBV4-3 to TRBJ1-1; D is perhaps TRBD1 (6 bases). V was clipped by 3 bases and J by 3 bases, with 17 bases between them. CDR1 and CDR2 (germline): LGHNA, YSLEER. The CDR3 is 16 residues long. CDR3 loop: CASSQVLRGRDTEAFF. CDR3 bases: TGCGCCAGCAGCCAGGTGCTCAGGGGCCGGGACACTGAAGCTTTCTTT.

The chain joins TRBV12-3 or TRBV12-4 to TRBJ2-4, with unresolved D. Deletions cut 3 bases from V and 2 bases from J, with 11 bases between. The CDR3 has 15 residues. The chain's CDR3 is CASSFGVITKNIQYF. The CDR3 coding sequence is TGTGCCAGCAGTTTTGGGGTCATAACCAAAAACATTCAGTACTTC.

The table lists this clonotype with a count of one. A much larger clone is a single base away; this may be a read error. V is TRBV28 and J is TRBJ2-7; 7 bases are a match to TRBD2. J lost 2 bases, V lost 0 bases, and 7 bases had no gene match. The CDR3 runs 16 residues. Germline CDR1 is MDHEN and CDR2 is SYDVKM. CDR3 in DNA: TGTGCCAGCAGTTTATGTCCGGGGAGGGCAGCCTACGAGCAGTACTTC. It codes for CASSLCPGRAAYEQYF.

This clonotype was counted between two and nine times. The genes are TRBV11-2 and TRBJ2-2; weak D call: TRBD1 (6 bases). CDR3 length equals 16 residues. From germline, CDR1 is SGHAT and CDR2 FQNNGV. The V end was cut by 1 base, the J end by 3 bases, with 12 bases between. CDR3 coding DNA: TGTGCCAGCAGCTTAGGCCGGGACACTTACACCGGGGAGCTGTTTTTT. Its translation is CASSLGRDTYTGELFF.

This clonotype has more than one count but fewer than ten. The V call is TRBV6-6, the J call TRBJ1-2; TRBD1 matches 9 bases. J lost 6 bases, V lost 9 bases, and 2 bases had no gene match. Germline-derived CDR1 and CDR2 are MNHNY and SVGAGI (reference sequence). This CDR3 region has 11 residues. In DNA, the CDR3 is TGTGCCAGTGACAGGGGGAATGGCTACACCTTC. Translated, it gives CASDRGNGYTF.